Following are 18 T cell receptor beta chains from one sample sequenced in a study of CD8 T cells in ankylosing spondylitis. Study findings and constraints: Ankylosing spondylitis blood seemed to carry a telltale TCR beta motif made of under 10 highly homologous variants.

TCRdb reprocessed the 5' RACE reads via MiXCR and lists one record per CDR3 protein. The sample consists of about 840,000 distinct CDR3 sequences, approximately 12% of them appearing once. Their recognized antigens are unknown. What was sequenced was blood, either unsorted or a sorted T cell fraction (not recorded which). These receptors were taken from a male donor with ankylosing spondylitis.

This clonotype occurred many times. The rearrangement joins TRBV7-9 to TRBJ2-5, with D possibly TRBD1 on 5 matching bases. Germline V CDR1 and CDR2: SEHNR, FQNEAQ (reference sequence). V shed 0 bases and J shed 3 bases, with 8 bases lying between them. The CDR3 length is 14 residues. This CDR3 is CASSLAQGKETQYF. The CDR3 bases are TGTGCCAGCAGCTTAGCGCAGGGAAAAGAGACCCAGTACTTC.

The chain uses TRBV7-2 and TRBJ2-7; no clear D gene. Germline V gene lookup returns CDR1 SGHTA and CDR2 FQGNSA. The ends were cut back, 7 bases at V and 2 bases at J, with 12 bases in the middle. The CDR3 is 13 amino acids. The CDR3 spells CASTQPGPYEQYF. The CDR3 bases are TGTGCCAGCACCCAACCGGGTCCCTACGAGCAGTACTTC.

This clonotype was recorded many times. The chain has TRBV5-5 and TRBJ1-1; no reliable D call. CDR1 is SGHKS, CDR2 YYEKEE, per germline (reference sequence). V lost 4 bases and J 0 bases, leaving 13 bases between the germline ends. This CDR3 region has 15 residues. The CDR3 nucleotides read TGTGCCAGCAGCCCCCACCCGACCATGAACACTGAAGCTTTCTTT. Translated: CASSPHPTMNTEAFF.

This clonotype showed up just a few times. The rearrangement joins TRBV6-5 to TRBJ1-1; tentative D call: TRBD1 (6 bases). Between the trimmed V and J ends, which lost 2 bases and 8 bases, there was a span of 15 bases. CDR3 length: 14 residues. Looked up from germline, CDR1 is MNHEY and CDR2 is SVGAGI. The CDR3 region is CASSYIGGQSEAFF. CDR3 sequence (DNA): TGTGCCAGCAGTTACATCGGGGGCCAGTCAGAAGCTTTCTTT.

In its sample, this clonotype was seen many times. This chain links TRBV29-1 with TRBJ2-3; weak D call: TRBD2 (6 bases). The V and J ends lost 4 bases and 6 bases respectively, with 14 bases between them. CDR3 length equals 13 residues. The germline V gene has CDR1 SQVTM and CDR2 ANQGSEA. The DNA of the CDR3 is TGCAGCGTTGGTCAGCGGGCGGTCGATACGCAGTATTTT. Its protein product is CSVGQRAVDTQYF.

A few counts support this clonotype. The chain has TRBV20-1 and TRBJ2-7; weak D call: TRBD1 (6 bases). The V gene's germline CDR1 is DFQATT and CDR2 SNEGSKA (reference sequence). V dropped 2 bases and J dropped 5 bases, with 16 bases sitting between them. The CDR3 is 14 amino acids. CDR3 region: CSARSYREYNEQYF. CDR3 DNA: TGCAGTGCTAGATCATACAGGGAATATAACGAGCAGTACTTC.

The sample holds a few counts of this clonotype. J is TRBJ1-2 and V is TRBV24-1; D gene unclear. The CDR3 is 14 residues long. The V and J ends lost 4 bases and 3 bases respectively, with 11 bases between them. Germline V lookup: CDR1 KGHDR, CDR2 SFDVKD. The CDR3 sequence: CATSEPGGYYGYTF. The DNA for the CDR3 is TGTGCCACCAGTGAACCCGGCGGGTACTATGGCTACACCTTC.

V usage is TRBV6-1 and J usage is TRBJ2-3; D possibly corresponds to TRBD2 (5 bases). The CDR3 spans 15 residues. Germline CDR1 is MNHNS and CDR2 is SASEGT. V was cut by 5 bases and J by 0 bases, with 12 bases left in between. The CDR3 DNA follows: TGTGCCAGCAGTCCAACTAGGACCAGCACAGATACGCAGTATTTT. This encodes CASSPTRTSTDTQYF.

This clonotype was counted many times. The CDR3 DNA is TGCAGTGCCCTCCCCGTCGCTCTAGCGGGGCAAGAGACCCAGTACTTC. As protein: CSALPVALAGQETQYF. This sequence joins TRBV20-1 and TRBJ2-5; 9 bases agree with TRBD2. The CDR3 runs 16 residues. V was clipped by 6 bases and J by 2 bases; unmatched bases: 13. Looked up from germline, CDR1 is DFQATT and CDR2 is SNEGSKA (reference sequence).

This clonotype was counted only a few times. The chain joins TRBV7-6 to TRBJ2-5, with D possibly being TRBD1 (6 bases). The V end lost 2 bases, the J end lost 1 base, and 11 bases lay between the germline ends. The germline V gene encodes CDR1 SGHVS and CDR2 FNYEAQ. This CDR3 comprises 15 residues. The CDR3 nucleotides are TGTGCCAGCAGCTTAAATACAGGGCCCCAAGAGACCCAGTACTTC. It yields the protein CASSLNTGPQETQYF.

In its sample, this clonotype was seen many times. The CDR3 nucleotides are TGTGCCAGCAGTGAAAACAGGGGTAATGAGCAGTTCTTC. Its protein product is CASSENRGNEQFF. The chain has TRBV2 and TRBJ2-1; 7 positions agree with TRBD1. Germline V gives CDR1 SNHLY, CDR2 FYNNEI. V was clipped by 2 bases and J by 7 bases; unmatched bases: 2. The CDR3 has 13 residues. The full variable domain, completed using reference TRBV2 and TRBJ2-1, is EPEVTQTPSHQVTQMGQEVILRCVPISNHLYFYWYRQILGQKVEFLVSFYNNEISEKSEIFDDQFSVERPDGSNFTLKIRSTKLEDSAMYFCASSENRGNEQFFGPGTRLTVL.

DNA for the CDR3: TGTGCCAGCAGCCCCGCCGGGACACCTGGAGAGACCCAGTACTTC. Translated: CASSPAGTPGETQYF. The chain has TRBV11-2 and TRBJ2-5; the D gene is possibly TRBD1 (6 bases). V lost 5 bases and J lost 4, with 17 bases in between. This CDR3 region has 15 residues. Germline V CDR1 and CDR2: SGHAT, FQNNGV.

There are a few counts of this clonotype. The V gene is TRBV4-3, the J gene TRBJ1-6; D may be TRBD1 (5 bases). The V end was cut by 2 bases, the J end by 0 bases, with 20 bases between. CDR1 is LGHNA, CDR2 YSLEER, per germline. The CDR3 contains 20 residues. The CDR3 DNA reads as TGCGCCAGCAGCCAACTATTGGCCACTGGGGGTAGCTCCTATAATTCACCCCTCCACTTT. Translating gives CASSQLLATGGSSYNSPLHF.

The J gene is TRBJ1-2, the V gene TRBV7-2; D might be TRBD1 (5 bases). V was cut by 3 bases and J by 7 bases, with 12 bases left in between. The CDR3 covers 13 residues. Germline CDR1 reads SGHTA; CDR2 reads FQGNSA. As DNA, the CDR3 is TGTGCCAGCAGCTTGAGAGGGGAGGGTGGCTACACCTTC. It encodes CASSLRGEGGYTF.

The chain has TRBV11-2 and TRBJ2-7, with 7 positions matching TRBD1. Germline CDR1 is SGHAT and CDR2 is FQNNGV. Germline trimming cut 1 base from V and 7 bases from J; bases unmatched to any gene: 4. The CDR3 consists of 13 residues. In DNA form, the CDR3 reads TGTGCCAGCAGCTTAGCCGGGACAGTTGAGCAGTACTTC. Translation: CASSLAGTVEQYF.

V and J are TRBV10-2 and TRBJ2-1; 12 bases match TRBD2. The CDR3 extends over 14 amino acids. The ends lost 7 bases at V and 6 bases at J; junction bases unmatched: 4. Germline CDR1 is WSHSY and CDR2 is SAAADI. CDR3 sequence: CASTSSGRANEQFF. In nucleotides, the CDR3 is TGCGCCAGCACCTCTAGCGGGAGGGCCAATGAGCAGTTCTTC.

The chain joins TRBV7-8 to TRBJ1-1; no clear D. The CDR3 runs to 15 residues. V was trimmed by 5 bases and J by 1 base, leaving 14 bases between them. Per the germline V gene, CDR1 is SGHVS and CDR2 is FQNEAQ. CDR3 nucleotides: TGTGCCAGCAGCCTCTCCGGAGGTTGGAACACTGAAGCTTTCTTT. Translation gives CASSLSGGWNTEAFF.

V usage is TRBV20-1 and J usage is TRBJ2-7; tentative D call: TRBD2 (6 bases). Trimming removed 3 bases from V and 1 base from J, with 13 bases in between. Germline loops: CDR1 DFQATT, CDR2 SNEGSKA (reference sequence). The CDR3 is made up of 14 amino acids. The CDR3 DNA sequence: TGCAGTGCTAGTGGGGACTCCCGGTCCTACGAGCAGTACTTC. It is translated as CSASGDSRSYEQYF.